The clone carrying this TCR beta chain was seen only a few times. Assay: immunoSEQ multiplex PCR; the TCRdb copy retains only in-frame clones and omits some. The sample has around 100,000 clones; about three quarters are singletons. The sample belongs to a study of PD-1 blockade in mismatch repair-deficient tumors. Germline CDR1 SNHLY, CDR2 FYNNEI. This CDR3 is built from 15 residues. The V segment lost 0 bases and the J segment 5 bases; nucleotides outside the gene matches: 7. Every patient had mismatch repair deficiency by PCR or immunohistochemistry. The gene calls are TRBV2 and TRBJ2-7; 7 positions match TRBD1. The sequence came from an adult with mismatch repair-deficient cancer. Source: peripheral blood, taken around 60 weeks after starting pembrolizumab. CDR3 protein: CASSEAGRGSDEQYF. CDR3 nucleotides: TGTGCCAGCAGTGAAGCGGGCAGGGGGTCCGACGAGCAGTACTTC. Drawing the rest from reference TRBV2 and TRBJ2-7, the complete variable domain is EPEVTQTPSHQVTQMGQEVILRCVPISNHLYFYWYRQILGQKVEFLVSFYNNEISEKSEIFDDQFSVERPDGSNFTLKIRSTKLEDSAMYFCASSEAGRGSDEQYFGPGTRLTVT.